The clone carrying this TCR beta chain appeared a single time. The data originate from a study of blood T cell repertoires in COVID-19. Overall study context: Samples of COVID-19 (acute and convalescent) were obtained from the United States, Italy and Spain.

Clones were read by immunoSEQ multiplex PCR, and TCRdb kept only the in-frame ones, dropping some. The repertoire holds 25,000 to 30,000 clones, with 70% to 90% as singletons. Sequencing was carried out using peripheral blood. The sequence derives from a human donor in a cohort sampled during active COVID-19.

CDR3 nucleotides: TGTGCCAGCAGTTATCGGGACAGGGATTTCTATGGCTACACCTTC. It is translated as CASSYRDRDFYGYTF. The V call is TRBV6-2 or TRBV6-3, the J call TRBJ1-2; TRBD1 matches 9 bases. CDR1 and CDR2 (germline): MNHEY, SVGEGT. With 3 bases clipped from V and 4 bases from J, the junction kept 6 bases outside the gene matches. The CDR3 is 15 amino acids.